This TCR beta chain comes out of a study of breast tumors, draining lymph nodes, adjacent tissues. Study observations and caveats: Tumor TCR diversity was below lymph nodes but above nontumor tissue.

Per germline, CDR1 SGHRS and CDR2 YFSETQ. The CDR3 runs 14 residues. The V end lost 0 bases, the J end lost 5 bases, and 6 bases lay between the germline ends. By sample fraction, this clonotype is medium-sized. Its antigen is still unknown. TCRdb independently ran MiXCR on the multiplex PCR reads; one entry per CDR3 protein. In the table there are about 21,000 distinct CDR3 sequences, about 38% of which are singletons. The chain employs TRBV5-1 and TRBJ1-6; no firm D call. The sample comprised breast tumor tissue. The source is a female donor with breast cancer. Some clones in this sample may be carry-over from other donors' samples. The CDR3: CASSLAIDNSPLHF. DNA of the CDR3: TGCGCCAGCAGCTTGGCCATTGATAATTCACCCCTCCACTTT.